This TCR beta chain was recorded in a study of shared clonotypes between healthy human individuals. Terminally differentiated effector memory CD45RA+ cells were excluded by CCR7 positive selection of CD45RO-negative cells. An approximately 200 ng quantity of DNA, roughly 30,000 T cell genomes, went into the sorted-subset replicate PCRs. The method was immunoSEQ multiplex PCR; TCRdb's version includes in-frame clones alone and lacks a portion of them. The repertoire holds approximately 2,200,000 clones, about 92% seen once, with under 2% in the top ten. CDR1 PRHDT and CDR2 FYEKMQ come from the germline V gene (reference sequence). Trimming cost V 5 bases and J 3 bases; bases outside gene matches: 5. The CDR3 extends over 14 amino acids. This clone was recorded only once.

The receptor's source is a man aged 18 to 30 in good health. Some clones in this sample may be carry-over from other donors' samples. The chain carries TRBV13 and TRBJ2-5, with 8 bases that match TRBD2. Sequencing was carried out using naive CD8+ T cells from PBMCs. This CDR3 is CASSPRGLEETQYF. Here the CDR3 DNA reads TGTGCCAGCAGCCCGCGGGGACTAGAAGAGACCCAGTACTTC.